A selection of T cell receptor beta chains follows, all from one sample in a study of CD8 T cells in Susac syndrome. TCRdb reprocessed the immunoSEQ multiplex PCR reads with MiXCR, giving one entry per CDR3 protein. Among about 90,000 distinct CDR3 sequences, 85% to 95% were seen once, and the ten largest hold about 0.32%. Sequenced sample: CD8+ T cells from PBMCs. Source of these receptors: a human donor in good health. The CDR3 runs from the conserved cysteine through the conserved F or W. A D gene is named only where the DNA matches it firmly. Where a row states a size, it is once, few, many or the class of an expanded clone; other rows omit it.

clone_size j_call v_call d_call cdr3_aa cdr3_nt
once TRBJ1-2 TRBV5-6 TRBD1 CASSSRTGKDRRYTF TGTGCCAGCAGCTCGCGGACAGGGAAGGATCGGCGCTACACCTTC
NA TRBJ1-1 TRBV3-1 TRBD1 CASSSGQGIMNTEAFF TGTGCCAGCAGCTCTGGACAGGGGATTATGAACACTGAAGCTTTCTTT
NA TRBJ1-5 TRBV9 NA CASSVDGGFQPQHF TGTGCCAGCAGCGTAGATGGGGGCTTCCAGCCCCAGCATTTT
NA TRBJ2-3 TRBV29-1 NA CSVEGSAQGWDTQYF TGCAGCGTTGAAGGGTCCGCACAGGGTTGGGATACGCAGTATTTT
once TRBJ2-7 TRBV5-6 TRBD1 CASREQGAYEQYF TGTGCCAGCAGAGAACAGGGGGCTTACGAGCAGTACTTC
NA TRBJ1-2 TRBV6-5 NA CASSPSRLYGYTF TGTGCCAGCAGTCCCAGCAGACTCTATGGCTACACCTTC
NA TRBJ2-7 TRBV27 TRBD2 CATRLAGHYEQYF TGTGCCACTAGACTAGCGGGCCACTACGAGCAGTACTTC
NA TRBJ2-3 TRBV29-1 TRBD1 CSVEGQGLADTQYF TGCAGCGTTGAAGGACAGGGGTTGGCAGATACGCAGTATTTT
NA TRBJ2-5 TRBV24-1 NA CATSESPRWGGGQETQYF TGTGCCACCAGTGAGTCCCCCCGGTGGGGCGGCGGGCAAGAGACCCAGTACTTC
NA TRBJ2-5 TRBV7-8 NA CASSLEGVAGETQYF TGTGCCAGCAGCTTAGAAGGAGTAGCTGGGGAGACCCAGTACTTC
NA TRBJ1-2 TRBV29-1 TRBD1 CSAGTGLYGYTF TGCAGCGCCGGGACAGGGCTGTATGGCTACACCTTC
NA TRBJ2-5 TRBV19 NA CASRGHFREETQYF TGTGCCAGTAGAGGACACTTCAGGGAAGAGACCCAGTACTTC
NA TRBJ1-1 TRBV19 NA CASSIGTGTEAFF TGTGCCAGTAGTATAGGGACGGGCACTGAAGCTTTCTTT
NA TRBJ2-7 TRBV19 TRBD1 CASSMGQGPYEQYF TGTGCCAGTAGTATGGGACAGGGTCCCTACGAGCAGTACTTC
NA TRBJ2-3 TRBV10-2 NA CASSEGGETSTDTQYF TGCGCCAGCAGTGAGGGCGGAGAAACTAGCACAGATACGCAGTATTTT
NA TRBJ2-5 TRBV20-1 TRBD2 CSARLGLAGKPQETQYF TGCAGTGCTAGACTAGGACTAGCGGGCAAGCCCCAAGAGACCCAGTACTTC
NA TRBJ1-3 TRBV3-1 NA CASSPDSFSGNTIYF TGTGCCAGCAGCCCTGACAGTTTCTCTGGAAACACCATATATTTT
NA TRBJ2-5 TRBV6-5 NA CASTSNQETQYF TGTGCCAGCACCAGCAACCAAGAGACCCAGTACTTC
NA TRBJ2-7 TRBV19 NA CASSSQPAPFYEQYF TGTGCCAGTAGTTCTCAGCCCGCCCCCTTCTACGAGCAGTACTTC
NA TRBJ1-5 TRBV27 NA CASSLSVDNQPQHF TGTGCCAGCAGTTTATCAGTGGACAATCAGCCCCAGCATTTT
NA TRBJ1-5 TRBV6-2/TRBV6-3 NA CASSLWGDSNQPQHF TGTGCCAGCAGCCTATGGGGTGATAGCAATCAGCCCCAGCATTTT
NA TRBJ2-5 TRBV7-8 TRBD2 CASSMTSGWETQYF TGTGCCAGCAGCATGACTAGCGGCTGGGAGACCCAGTACTTC
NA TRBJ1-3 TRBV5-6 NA CASSLGRGELSGNTIYF TGTGCCAGCAGCTTGGGTCGAGGGGAGTTATCTGGAAACACCATATATTTT
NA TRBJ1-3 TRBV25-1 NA CASSEYGFGNTIYF TGTGCCAGCAGTGAATACGGATTTGGAAACACCATATATTTT
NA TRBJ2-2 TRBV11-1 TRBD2 CASRLQRGGESTGELFF TGTGCCAGCAGGCTTCAGCGGGGGGGCGAATCAACCGGGGAGCTGTTTTTT
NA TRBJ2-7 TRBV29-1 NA CSVEDVRMKQQYF TGCAGCGTTGAAGATGTTAGGATGAAACAGCAGTACTTC
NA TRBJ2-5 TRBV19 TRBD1 CARTKTGNPETQYF TGTGCCAGAACTAAGACAGGGAATCCGGAGACCCAGTACTTC